This entry lists 22 T cell receptor beta chains sequenced from one sample in a study of control samples from healthy donors and cancer patients. Sequencing was performed with immunoSEQ multiplex PCR; in TCRdb, only in-frame clones are kept and a portion is missing. This sample carries under 85,000 clones, under 95% of them seen once, and the ten largest clones take over 0.95%. The sequencing input was PBMCs. Receptors originate from a woman aged 40-49 years with lung cancer.

The chain carries TRBV19 and TRBJ1-1; 9 nucleotides align to TRBD1. With 4 bases clipped from V and 6 bases from J, the junction kept 9 bases outside the gene matches. From germline, CDR1 is LNHDA and CDR2 SQIVND (reference sequence). The CDR3 length is 15 residues. DNA of the CDR3: TGTGCCAGTAGTACCCCGGGGACAGGGATCGCTGAAGCTTTCTTT. Its protein is CASSTPGTGIAEAFF.

This sequence joins TRBV27 and TRBJ2-1; possibly TRBD2 for D (6 bases). The CDR3 contains 15 residues. CDR1 and CDR2 (germline): MNHEY, SMNVEV (reference sequence). Trimming cost V 4 bases and J 6 bases, with 16 bases left between them. Written as DNA, the CDR3 is TGTGCCAGCAGTTGGGGTACTAGCAGCCCCAATGAGCAGTTCTTC. It specifies CASSWGTSSPNEQFF.

There are a few counts of this clone. This rearrangement joins TRBV6-2 or TRBV6-3 to TRBJ1-6; D is unclear. Trimming shortened V by 0 bases and J by 9 bases, and 15 bases separated the two germline ends. This CDR3 region has 16 residues. Germline V lookup: CDR1 MNHEY, CDR2 SVGEGT. This CDR3 reads CASSYSAGPGGSPLHF. The CDR3 coding sequence is TGTGCCAGCAGTTACTCGGCCGGACCGGGAGGTTCACCCCTCCACTTT.

The rearrangement uses TRBV27 and TRBJ2-7; 7 bases align to TRBD1. Germline V gene lookup returns CDR1 MNHEY and CDR2 SMNVEV (reference sequence). The J segment lost 5 bases and the V segment lost 6 bases, leaving 10 bases of the junction unmatched. CDR3 size: 14 residues. CDR3 coding DNA: TGTGCCAGCAGCGGGACAGTCGGTTCCAACGAGCAGTACTTC. It codes for CASSGTVGSNEQYF.

The chain uses TRBV6-1 and TRBJ1-2; 9 positions agree with TRBD1. Germline values: CDR1 MNHNS, CDR2 SASEGT. The CDR3 sequence is 17 residues long. V shed 2 bases, J shed 3 bases, and the junction held 10 bases outside the gene matches. The CDR3 DNA follows: TGTGCCAGCAGTGAATCCCTAACAGGGGGCGACGACTATGGCTACACCTTC. It codes for CASSESLTGGDDYGYTF.

The gene calls are TRBV2 and TRBJ2-7; weak D call: TRBD2 (6 bases). Trimming shortened V by 2 bases and J by 5 bases, and 16 bases separated the two germline ends. This CDR3 is 15 amino acids long. Germline V CDR1 and CDR2: SNHLY, FYNNEI. The DNA for the CDR3 is TGTGCCAGCAGTGAACTGGAGGGGTCGTTTAACGAGCAGTACTTC. This translates into CASSELEGSFNEQYF.

The chain links TRBV29-1 to TRBJ1-1; no reliable D call. CDR1 and CDR2 (germline): SQVTM, ANQGSEA. The CDR3 is 14 residues long. Trimming pared 4 bases from V and 1 base from J, leaving 13 bases between. CDR3 sequence reads: CSVARRLENTEAFF. The CDR3 DNA reads as TGCAGCGTTGCTCGGCGGTTAGAGAACACTGAAGCTTTCTTT. The full variable domain, with the rest looked up from reference TRBV29-1 and TRBJ1-1, is SAVISQKPSRDICQRGTSLTIQCQVDSQVTMMFWYRQQPGQSLTLIATANQGSEATYESGFVIDKFPISRPNLTFSTLTVSNMSPEDSSIYLCSVARRLENTEAFFGQGTRLTVV.

V usage is TRBV9 and J usage is TRBJ1-2; D remains ambiguous. This CDR3 region has 16 residues. Germline lookup yields CDR1 SGDLS and CDR2 YYNGEE. Trimming left V 0 bases short and J 5 bases short, with 17 bases between. The chain's CDR3 is CASSVVGVLVPYGYTF. DNA for the CDR3: TGTGCCAGCAGCGTAGTCGGGGTCCTGGTCCCGTATGGCTACACCTTC.

The chain links TRBV10-3 to TRBJ2-7, with 8 bases identical to TRBD1. The trim removed 3 bases at V and 0 bases at J, leaving 7 bases unmatched. The CDR3 has 16 amino acids. Germline CDR1 is ENHRY and CDR2 is SYGVKD. The CDR3 coding sequence is TGTGCCATCAGTGATCTAGGACAGGGAGGCTCCTACGAGCAGTACTTC. This codes for CAISDLGQGGSYEQYF.

Written as DNA, the CDR3 is TGCGCCAGCAGTTCTACAGGGGACCGCACCGGGGAGCTGTTTTTT. Translating gives CASSSTGDRTGELFF. The genes are TRBV5-1 and TRBJ2-2; 7 nucleotides match TRBD1. With 5 bases clipped from V and 4 bases from J, the junction kept 8 bases outside the gene matches. This CDR3 has 15 amino acids. The V gene's germline CDR1 is SGHRS and CDR2 YFSETQ.

The V call is TRBV10-2, the J call TRBJ2-7, with unresolved D. CDR1 and CDR2 (germline): WSHSY, SAAADI. Trimming pared 7 bases from V and 3 bases from J, leaving 22 bases between. CDR3 size: 16 residues. The CDR3 here is CASMYPIRRGDYEQYF. DNA for the CDR3: TGCGCCAGCATGTATCCGATTCGACGTGGGGACTACGAGCAGTACTTC.

This clone turned up a few times. The chain links TRBV2 to TRBJ2-5, with D possibly matching TRBD2 (5 bases). Germline CDR1 SNHLY, CDR2 FYNNEI. Trimming cost V 5 bases and J 5 bases, with 15 bases left between them. CDR3 size: 14 residues. The chain's CDR3 is CASSPSRGMETQYF. In DNA form, the CDR3 reads TGTGCCAGCAGTCCTTCGAGAGGGATGGAGACCCAGTACTTC.

J is TRBJ1-6 and V is TRBV12-5; the D gene is possibly TRBD1 (6 bases). In germline, CDR1 is LGHNT, CDR2 FRNRAP. The CDR3 consists of 14 residues. Deletions cut 1 base from V and 9 bases from J, with 10 bases between. CDR3 residues: CASGLGTGPSPLHF. CDR3 nucleotides: TGTGCTAGTGGTTTGGGAACAGGGCCTTCACCCCTCCACTTT.

This clone was seen just once. The CDR3 is CAWQGYYGYTF. CDR3 bases: TGTGCCTGGCAAGGGTACTATGGCTACACCTTC. The chain couples TRBV30 to TRBJ1-2, with D unclear. The germline V gene has CDR1 GTSNPN and CDR2 SVGIG (reference sequence). V was pared by 5 bases and J by 3 bases, with 7 bases between. The length of the CDR3 is 11 residues.

This clone was seen only once. The chain links TRBV19 to TRBJ1-6; D remains unclear. The germline gives CDR1 LNHDA, CDR2 SQIVND (reference sequence). This CDR3 is built from 18 residues. The ends were cut back, 5 bases at V and 3 bases at J, with 20 bases in the middle. CDR3 DNA: TGTGCCAGTAGTCCCCGGACGGCCGAAACCAGCTATAATTCACCCCTCCACTTT. It translates to CASSPRTAETSYNSPLHF.

J is TRBJ1-2 and V is TRBV15, with D possibly being TRBD1 (5 bases). V was shortened by 5 bases and J by 5 bases, with 15 bases between the two germline ends. In germline, CDR1 is LNHNV, CDR2 YYDKDF (reference sequence). This CDR3 contains 14 residues. CDR3 sequence reads: CATSSPWGLYGYTF. As DNA, the CDR3 is TGTGCCACCAGCTCCCCCTGGGGACTTTATGGCTACACCTTC.

The V call is TRBV5-1, the J call TRBJ1-4; D gene uncertain. In germline, CDR1 is SGHRS, CDR2 YFSETQ. The CDR3 totals 15 residues. The ends were cut back, 5 bases at V and 5 bases at J, with 16 bases in the middle. The CDR3 DNA reads TGCGCCAGCAGTTTTTCTTGGGCACCAAATGAAAAACTGTTTTTT. As protein: CASSFSWAPNEKLFF.

CDR3 in amino acids: CASSQEFGTAYEQYF. As DNA, the CDR3 is TGCGCCAGCAGCCAAGAATTCGGGACGGCCTACGAGCAGTACTTC. This chain links TRBV4-1 with TRBJ2-7; D tentatively fits TRBD1 or TRBD2 (5 bases each). The CDR3 loop spans 15 amino acids. Germline V gives CDR1 MGHRA, CDR2 YSYEKL. V was clipped by 0 bases and J by 2 bases, with 11 bases between them.

The chain combines TRBV11-2 with TRBJ2-5; the D gene could be TRBD1 or TRBD2 (6 bases each). Trimming removed 10 bases from V and 5 bases from J, with 17 bases in between. The CDR3 runs 13 residues. The germline V gene has CDR1 SGHAT and CDR2 FQNNGV. This CDR3 is CATEAGTSETQYF. The CDR3 DNA follows: TGTGCCACCGAGGCGGGGACATCGGAGACCCAGTACTTC.

This chain links TRBV5-1 with TRBJ1-2, with TRBD1 matching 9 bases. CDR3 length equals 13 residues. V lost 4 bases to trimming and J lost 5 bases; unmatched junction nucleotides: 3. Germline CDR1 reads SGHRS; CDR2 reads YFSETQ. The CDR3 here is CASSIGTGYGYTF. CDR3 sequence (DNA): TGCGCCAGCAGCATAGGGACAGGGTATGGCTACACCTTC.

This chain uses TRBV5-4 with TRBJ1-2; D is uncertain. Germline V gene data show CDR1 as SGHNT and CDR2 as YYREEE (reference sequence). The CDR3 is made up of 14 amino acids. V lost 0 bases and J lost 6, with 12 bases in between. The CDR3 reads CASSLAYSGHGYTF. In DNA, the CDR3 is TGTGCCAGCAGCTTGGCCTATTCCGGACATGGCTACACCTTC.

The chain recombines TRBV6-6 with TRBJ1-3, with a weak D call TRBD1 (6 bases). Trimming took 5 bases from V and 5 from J, leaving 16 bases between them. Germline CDR1 reads MNHNY; CDR2 reads SVGAGI (reference sequence). This CDR3 has 15 residues. CDR3 residues: CASSQPGAGRNTIYF. DNA for the CDR3: TGTGCCAGCAGTCAGCCGGGGGCCGGCAGAAACACCATATATTTT.